One sample yielded the 14 T cell receptor beta chains listed below, sequenced in a study of control samples from healthy donors and cancer patients. The protocol was immunoSEQ multiplex PCR, while the TCRdb copy is restricted to in-frame clones and leaves out a portion. The sample carries roughly 190,000 clones, approximately 90% recorded once. Sequencing input: blood. These receptors originate from a man younger than 45 in good health.

The gene calls are TRBV9 and TRBJ2-7, with D uncertain. The germline gives CDR1 SGDLS, CDR2 YYNGEE. V gave up 4 bases and J gave up 7 bases, with 18 bases separating them. The CDR3 extends over 14 amino acids. This CDR3 is CASSQNPSGSEQYF. The CDR3 coding sequence is TGTGCCAGCAGCCAGAACCCCTCCGGCTCAGAGCAGTACTTC.

The chain carries TRBV12-3 or TRBV12-4 and TRBJ2-7; D is ambiguous. Trimming removed 4 bases at V and 2 bases at J, with 9 bases between. The CDR3 has 13 residues. The CDR3 DNA is TGTGCCAGCAGTTCGGCAGACGCCTACGAGCAGTACTTC. Translated: CASSSADAYEQYF.

The genes are TRBV5-1 and TRBJ1-2; possibly TRBD1 for D (5 bases). Germline loops: CDR1 SGHRS, CDR2 YFSETQ. This CDR3 is built from 14 residues. V was cut by 0 bases and J by 5 bases, with 11 bases left in between. The CDR3 sequence: CASSLVPDKYGYTF. The CDR3 DNA follows: TGCGCCAGCAGCTTGGTACCGGACAAGTATGGCTACACCTTC.

This clone was observed a few times. The rearrangement joins TRBV6-2 or TRBV6-3 to TRBJ2-3; TRBD2 might be the D (5 bases). The CDR3 is 16 amino acids. Trimming took off 2 bases at V and 1 base at J, with 13 bases between the two ends. CDR1 and CDR2 from the germline V gene are MNHEY and SVGEGT. CDR3 in DNA: TGTGCCAGCAGTTACCCCCCTGCGGGCCGCACAGATACGCAGTATTTT. Residues: CASSYPPAGRTDTQYF.

The chain has TRBV3-1 (or the pseudogene TRBV3-2) and TRBJ2-1; D remains ambiguous. CDR3 length equals 15 residues. Trimming stripped 0 bases from V and 8 bases from J, with 14 bases between. Germline V gene sequence: CDR1 LGHDT, CDR2 YNNKEL (reference sequence). Written as DNA, the CDR3 is TGTGCCAGCAGCCAAGAGCGTGGGCGTGGAGATGAGCAGTTCTTC. As protein: CASSQERGRGDEQFF.

The chain has TRBV18 and TRBJ1-2; TRBD1 matches 10 bases. This CDR3 region has 12 residues. Germline CDR1 reads KGHSH; CDR2 reads LQKENI. Germline trimming cut 5 bases from V and 8 bases from J; bases unmatched to any gene: 2. The CDR3 is CASSGTGEGYTF. The CDR3 DNA is TGTGCCAGCTCAGGGACAGGGGAAGGCTACACCTTC.

This clone was recorded once. The chain combines TRBV24-1 with TRBJ1-1; perhaps TRBD1 as D (5 bases). Trimming took 4 bases from V and 4 from J, leaving 15 bases between them. Germline V gene data show CDR1 as KGHDR and CDR2 as SFDVKD. The CDR3 runs to 15 residues. CDR3 bases: TGTGCCACCAGTGACGGACCCCATGGGACCACTGAAGCTTTCTTT. It yields the protein CATSDGPHGTTEAFF.

The V gene is TRBV6-5, the J gene TRBJ2-2; D not resolved. V gave up 2 bases and J gave up 0 bases, with 7 bases separating them. This CDR3 has 15 residues. Germline lookup yields CDR1 MNHEY and CDR2 SVGAGI. Here the CDR3 DNA reads TGTGCCAGCAGTTACAGATTAACGAACACCGGGGAGCTGTTTTTT. Translating it yields CASSYRLTNTGELFF.

The chain links TRBV23-1 to TRBJ1-6; 8 nucleotides agree with TRBD1. TRBV23-1 is an ORF; its function is uncertain. The V gene end was trimmed by 3 bases and the J gene end by 7 bases; junction bases not matched to a gene: 5. The length of the CDR3 is 15 residues. The CDR3 DNA reads TGCGCCAGCAGTCATTTCCGACAGGGGAATTCACCCCTCCACTTT. Its protein product is CASSHFRQGNSPLHF.

This clone has a handful of counts. The rearrangement links TRBV3-1 (or the pseudogene TRBV3-2) to TRBJ2-1; D possibly corresponds to TRBD2 (5 bases). This CDR3 region has 16 residues. Trimming shortened V by 1 base and J by 7 bases, and 17 bases separated the two germline ends. Germline CDR1 and CDR2: LGHDT and YNNKEL (reference sequence). CDR3: CASSQGRSTGQNEQFF. CDR3 sequence (DNA): TGTGCCAGCAGCCAAGGGAGGTCGACGGGCCAAAATGAGCAGTTCTTC.

This clone is a singleton in its sample. The rearrangement uses TRBV6-5 and TRBJ2-5, with 9 bases fitting TRBD1. The CDR3 extends over 14 amino acids. Germline V gene data show CDR1 as MNHEY and CDR2 as SVGAGI. J was trimmed by 0 bases and V by 8 bases; bases with no gene match: 4. CDR3: CASAGQGNQETQYF. Here the CDR3 DNA reads TGTGCCAGCGCTGGACAGGGGAACCAAGAGACCCAGTACTTC.

The chain links TRBV6-5 to TRBJ1-6, with 7 bases lining up with TRBD1. CDR3 length: 15 residues. The V gene's germline CDR1 is MNHEY and CDR2 SVGAGI. Trimming at V came to 6 bases and at J to 3 bases, leaving 5 bases not matched to a gene. The CDR3 DNA reads TGTGCCAGCAGAGATAGACAGGGCTATAATTCACCCCTCCACTTT. Encoded protein: CASRDRQGYNSPLHF.

The chain employs TRBV6-5 and TRBJ1-1; weak D call: TRBD1 (5 bases). Germline V gene sequence: CDR1 MNHEY, CDR2 SVGAGI. The CDR3 loop spans 14 amino acids. Trimming pared 8 bases from V and 1 base from J, leaving 14 bases between. The CDR3 region is CASRGVRGNTEAFF. CDR3 bases: TGTGCCAGCCGGGGGGTCCGCGGGAACACTGAAGCTTTCTTT.

The CDR3: CSASRGNTGELFF. In DNA form, the CDR3 reads TGCAGTGCTAGTCGAGGGAACACCGGGGAGCTGTTTTTT. This sequence joins TRBV20-1 and TRBJ2-2; D gene uncertain. With 3 bases removed from V and 1 base from J, the gap between germline ends came to 6 bases. Germline CDR1 and CDR2: DFQATT and SNEGSKA (reference sequence). CDR3 length: 13 residues.